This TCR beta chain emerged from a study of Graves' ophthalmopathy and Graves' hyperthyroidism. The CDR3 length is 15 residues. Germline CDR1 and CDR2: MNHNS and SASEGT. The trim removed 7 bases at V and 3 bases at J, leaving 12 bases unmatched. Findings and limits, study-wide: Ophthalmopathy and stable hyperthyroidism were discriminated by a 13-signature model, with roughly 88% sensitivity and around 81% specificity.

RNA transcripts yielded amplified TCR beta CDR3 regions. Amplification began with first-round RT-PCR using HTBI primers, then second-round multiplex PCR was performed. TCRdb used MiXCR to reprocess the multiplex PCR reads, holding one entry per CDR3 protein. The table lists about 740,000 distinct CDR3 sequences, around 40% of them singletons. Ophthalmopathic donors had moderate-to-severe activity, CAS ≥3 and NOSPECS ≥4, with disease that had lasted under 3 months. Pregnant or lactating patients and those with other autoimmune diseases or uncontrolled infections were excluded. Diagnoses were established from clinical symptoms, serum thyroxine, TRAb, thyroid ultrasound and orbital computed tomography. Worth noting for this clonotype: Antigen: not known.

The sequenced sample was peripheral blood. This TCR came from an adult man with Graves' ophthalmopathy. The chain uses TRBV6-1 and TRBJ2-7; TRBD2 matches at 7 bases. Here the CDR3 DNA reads TGTGCCAGCATACCGGACGGCGGGAGAGGCTACGAGCAGTACTTC. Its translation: CASIPDGGRGYEQYF.